Following are 4 T cell receptor beta chains from one sample sequenced in a study of T cell responses to AZD1222 COVID-19 vaccine. Sequenced by immunoSEQ multiplex PCR; TCRdb stores in-frame clones only, minus some. The table records roughly 110,000 clones, roughly 85% of them present only once. The specimen comprised peripheral blood, sampled 28 days after the second AZD1222 dose. The receptors were sampled from an adult who received the AZD1222 COVID-19 vaccine.

The V call is TRBV24-1, the J call TRBJ1-1, with unresolved D. V was clipped by 9 bases and J by 1 base, with 11 bases between them. This CDR3 is built from 13 residues. The germline gives CDR1 KGHDR, CDR2 SFDVKD. Here the CDR3 reads CATPGPPNTEAFF. Written as DNA, the CDR3 is TGTGCCACCCCCGGGCCCCCGAACACTGAAGCTTTCTTT.

The chain uses TRBV18 and TRBJ1-5, with D hard to call. The CDR3 covers 13 residues. V shed 1 base and J shed 5 bases, with 6 bases lying between them. Germline loops: CDR1 KGHSH, CDR2 LQKENI. Here the CDR3 DNA reads TGTGCCAGCTCACCACACGCGGATCAGCCCCAGCATTTT. Translating it yields CASSPHADQPQHF.

V and J are TRBV19 and TRBJ1-2, with 8 nucleotides matching TRBD1. The CDR3 length is 13 residues. V gave up 10 bases and J gave up 3 bases; unmatched junction bases: 7. CDR1 and CDR2 (germline): LNHDA, SQIVND (reference sequence). CDR3 in amino acids: CATRTGLDYGYTF. In DNA, the CDR3 is TGTGCCACCAGGACAGGGTTAGACTATGGCTACACCTTC.

The chain has TRBV7-7 and TRBJ2-1, with 9 positions matching TRBD2. J was trimmed by 2 bases and V by 5 bases; bases with no gene match: 13. CDR3 length: 18 amino acids. Germline values: CDR1 SSHAT, CDR2 FNYEAQ (reference sequence). The CDR3 DNA reads TGTGCCAGCAGCGATGTTGGTTCTAGCGGGGACACCTACAATGAGCAGTTCTTC. Translating gives CASSDVGSSGDTYNEQFF.